Each of the 27 T cell receptor beta chains below was sequenced from the same sample in a study of blood T cell repertoires in COVID-19. Method: immunoSEQ multiplex PCR; TCRdb's copy keeps in-frame clones and lacks some. The sample comprises approximately 56,000 clones, about four fifths of which are singletons, and about 7.3% rests with the top ten. The sequencing input was peripheral blood. The source is a man aged 65-85 years with active COVID-19.

The chain recombines TRBV9 with TRBJ2-2; D not resolved. Germline loops: CDR1 SGDLS, CDR2 YYNGEE. The CDR3 sequence is 14 residues long. Trimming removed 0 bases from V and 2 bases from J, with 5 bases in between. Here the CDR3 reads CASSVVGNTGELFF. The DNA for the CDR3 is TGTGCCAGCAGCGTAGTTGGCAACACCGGGGAGCTGTTTTTT. The variable domain in full, completed from reference TRBV9 and TRBJ2-2, reads DSGVTQTPKHLITATGQRVTLRCSPRSGDLSVYWYQQSLDQGLQFLIQYYNGEERAKGNILERFSAQQFPDLHSELNLSSLELGDSALYFCASSVVGNTGELFFGEGSRLTVL.

The V and J genes are TRBV19 and TRBJ2-1; TRBD1 matches at 8 bases. This CDR3 comprises 14 residues. Losses at the gene ends were 7 bases for V and 5 bases for J; bases not matched to a gene: 7. The V gene's germline CDR1 is LNHDA and CDR2 SQIVND (reference sequence). The CDR3 loop is CASTRGTGHNEQFF. DNA of the CDR3: TGTGCCAGTACCCGGGGGACAGGCCACAATGAGCAGTTCTTC.

CDR3 sequence (DNA): TGTGCCAGCGGGACAGGGGTGGTGAATGAGCAGTTCTTC. Its translation: CASGTGVVNEQFF. The chain is built from TRBV3-1 (or the pseudogene TRBV3-2) and TRBJ2-1, with TRBD1 identical over 10 bases. The CDR3 is 13 amino acids. From germline, CDR1 is LGHDT and CDR2 YNNKEL (reference sequence). Losses at the gene ends were 8 bases for V and 7 bases for J; bases not matched to a gene: 5.

This sequence joins TRBV4-3 and TRBJ1-4; the D gene is possibly TRBD1 (5 bases). This CDR3 comprises 15 residues. Deletions cut 0 bases from V and 6 bases from J, with 11 bases between. Germline assignment: CDR1 LGHNA and CDR2 YSLEER. The CDR3 loop is CASSQDLGEDEKLFF. The CDR3 DNA reads TGCGCCAGCAGCCAAGATCTGGGGGAGGATGAAAAACTGTTTTTT.

This chain joins TRBV30 and TRBJ1-6; 7 bases match TRBD1. Unmatched junction bases numbered 14, after V lost 2 bases and J lost 4 bases. The CDR3 extends over 18 amino acids. Per germline, CDR1 GTSNPN and CDR2 SVGIG (reference sequence). CDR3 sequence (DNA): TGTGCCTGGAGTACACTCCGCGGGACAGCCGTATATAATTCACCCCTCCACTTT. Amino acid sequence: CAWSTLRGTAVYNSPLHF.

V usage is TRBV28 and J usage is TRBJ2-1; 11 bases fit TRBD2. In germline, CDR1 is MDHEN, CDR2 SYDVKM. The CDR3 covers 16 residues. V lost 5 bases, J lost 0 bases, and 3 bases stayed unmatched. The CDR3 here is CASSPLAGGSYNEQFF. The CDR3 region has the DNA TGTGCCAGCAGTCCCCTAGCGGGGGGCTCCTACAATGAGCAGTTCTTC.

V is TRBV2 and J is TRBJ1-5; 11 positions match TRBD1. Germline assignment: CDR1 SNHLY and CDR2 FYNNEI. The CDR3 covers 15 residues. V shed 7 bases and J 3 bases; nucleotides not matched to a gene: 5. CDR3 DNA sequence: TGTGCCAGCACCACGGGACAGGGGGACAATCAGCCCCAGCATTTT. It translates to CASTTGQGDNQPQHF.

The chain recombines TRBV24-1 with TRBJ2-1; the match to TRBD1 covers 12 bases. This CDR3 contains 15 residues. The trim removed 3 bases at V and 9 bases at J, leaving 5 bases unmatched. Germline V CDR1 and CDR2: KGHDR, SFDVKD. CDR3 DNA: TGTGCCACCAGTGATCCGGGACAGGGGGCTTCTGAGCAGTTCTTC. This sequence encodes CATSDPGQGASEQFF.

The chain combines TRBV28 with TRBJ1-1; D uncertain. The CDR3 is 12 amino acids. The germline V and J ends were trimmed by 7 bases and 0 bases, with 6 bases remaining between them. Germline values: CDR1 MDHEN, CDR2 SYDVKM. The CDR3 sequence: CASKELNTEAFF. The CDR3 nucleotides read TGTGCCAGCAAGGAGTTGAACACTGAAGCTTTCTTT.

The J gene is TRBJ1-1, the V gene TRBV27, with 8 bases identical to TRBD1. The V segment lost 4 bases and the J segment 1 base; nucleotides outside the gene matches: 8. Germline V gene sequence: CDR1 MNHEY, CDR2 SMNVEV (reference sequence). The CDR3 covers 16 residues. The CDR3 bases are TGTGCCAGCAGTTGGGCGACGGGGACAGGGAACACTGAAGCTTTCTTT. It encodes CASSWATGTGNTEAFF.

The chain carries TRBV9 and TRBJ2-7; possible D gene TRBD1, 6 bases. The CDR3 spans 15 residues. The V end lost 4 bases, the J end lost 2 bases, and 16 bases lay between the germline ends. Per the germline V gene, CDR1 is SGDLS and CDR2 is YYNGEE. As DNA, the CDR3 is TGTGCCAGCAGCCGCTTGGACAGTACTACCTACGAGCAGTACTTC. It yields the protein CASSRLDSTTYEQYF.

The gene calls are TRBV6-2 or TRBV6-3 and TRBJ1-2, with TRBD1 as a possible D gene (6 bases). Trimming removed 2 bases at V and 4 bases at J, with 17 bases between. This CDR3 is built from 16 residues. Germline V gene sequence: CDR1 MNHEY, CDR2 SVGEGT. CDR3 loop: CASSYPKSDSFYGYTF. The CDR3, as DNA: TGTGCCAGCAGTTACCCTAAATCGGACAGCTTCTATGGCTACACCTTC.

The chain couples TRBV27 to TRBJ2-1; D might be TRBD2 (5 bases). This CDR3 is built from 14 residues. Germline values: CDR1 MNHEY, CDR2 SMNVEV (reference sequence). V was pared by 6 bases and J by 6 bases, with 15 bases between. The CDR3 DNA is TGTGCCAGCAGCGGAGGCGGAGTCATCAATGAGCAGTTCTTC. It codes for CASSGGGVINEQFF.

This clone has just one count. The CDR3 region is CASSAFATAGNEQFF. For the CDR3, the DNA is TGTGCCAGCAGCGCCTTTGCGACAGCGGGGAATGAGCAGTTCTTC. The chain couples TRBV9 to TRBJ2-1; 7 positions agree with TRBD2. Trimming at V came to 3 bases and at J to 7 bases, leaving 10 bases not matched to a gene. The CDR3 has 15 amino acids. The germline V gene encodes CDR1 SGDLS and CDR2 YYNGEE. Looking up the rest from reference TRBV9 and TRBJ2-1 gives the full variable domain: DSGVTQTPKHLITATGQRVTLRCSPRSGDLSVYWYQQSLDQGLQFLIQYYNGEERAKGNILERFSAQQFPDLHSELNLSSLELGDSALYFCASSAFATAGNEQFFGPGTRLTVL.

The gene calls are TRBV6-2 or TRBV6-3 and TRBJ2-1, with TRBD1 matching 9 bases. There are 17 residues in the CDR3. V trimming: 2 bases; J trimming: 0 bases; junction bases outside the gene matches: 5. Germline V gene lookup returns CDR1 MNHEY and CDR2 SVGEGT. The CDR3: CASSYAGTGSSYNEQFF. The CDR3, as DNA: TGTGCCAGCAGTTACGCCGGGACAGGGAGCTCCTACAATGAGCAGTTCTTC.

This chain joins TRBV10-3 and TRBJ2-3; 7 bases match TRBD1. CDR3 size: 18 residues. V trimming: 2 bases; J trimming: 3 bases; junction bases outside the gene matches: 14. From germline, CDR1 is ENHRY and CDR2 SYGVKD. For the CDR3, the DNA is TGTGCCATCAGTGAGGGAAAGACAGGGTCAGGGTATACAGATACGCAGTATTTT. Amino acids: CAISEGKTGSGYTDTQYF.

The chain employs TRBV19 and TRBJ2-3; 10 bases agree with TRBD2. From germline, CDR1 is LNHDA and CDR2 SQIVND (reference sequence). With V trimmed by 4 bases and J by 3 bases, 10 bases remained unmatched. The CDR3 extends over 17 amino acids. The CDR3 spells CASSTYSAGGLTDTQYF. In DNA form, the CDR3 reads TGTGCCAGTAGTACCTATTCAGCGGGGGGGCTGACAGATACGCAGTATTTT.

The rearrangement joins TRBV5-4 to TRBJ2-5, with 7 nucleotides matching TRBD2. Germline assignment: CDR1 SGHNT and CDR2 YYREEE (reference sequence). The length of the CDR3 is 15 residues. After removal of 5 bases from V and 0 bases from J, the junction contained 7 bases not matched to a gene. The CDR3, as DNA: TGTGCCAGCAGACGCACAGCGGGGCACCAAGAGACCCAGTACTTC. Encoded protein: CASRRTAGHQETQYF.

The J gene is TRBJ1-5, the V gene TRBV5-1; D unclear. The V gene's germline CDR1 is SGHRS and CDR2 YFSETQ. The CDR3 totals 13 residues. V was clipped by 0 bases and J by 6 bases, with 7 bases between them. The CDR3: CASSLGETQPQHF. In DNA, the CDR3 is TGCGCCAGCAGCTTGGGGGAGACTCAGCCCCAGCATTTT.

The gene calls are TRBV7-7 and TRBJ2-5, with no clear D. CDR1 SSHAT and CDR2 FNYEAQ come from the germline V gene (reference sequence). CDR3 length: 14 amino acids. V was trimmed by 6 bases and J by 1 base, leaving 12 bases between them. The CDR3 coding sequence is TGTGCCAGCAGGTCTACAGTGCCCCAAGAGACCCAGTACTTC. Residues: CASRSTVPQETQYF. The variable domain in full, completed from reference TRBV7-7 and TRBJ2-5, reads GAGVSQSPRYKVTKRGQDVTLRCDPISSHATLYWYQQALGQGPEFLTYFNYEAQPDKSGLPSDRFSAERPEGSISTLTIQRTEQRDSAMYRCASRSTVPQETQYFGPGTRLLVL.

This chain joins TRBV7-2 and TRBJ2-7; the match to TRBD2 covers 9 bases. The germline V gene has CDR1 SGHTA and CDR2 FQGNSA. Unmatched junction bases numbered 5, after V lost 3 bases and J lost 2 bases. This CDR3 has 15 amino acids. The CDR3 bases are TGTGCCAGCAGCTTTGGCCAGCGGGGGGCCTACGAGCAGTACTTC. Translated, it gives CASSFGQRGAYEQYF.

This clone was seen a single time. V and J are TRBV24-1 and TRBJ2-1, with D perhaps matching TRBD2 (5 bases). Germline V gene data show CDR1 as KGHDR and CDR2 as SFDVKD. This CDR3 spans 15 amino acids. The V and J ends lost 4 bases and 9 bases respectively, with 18 bases between them. CDR3 loop: CATSESWAPEGEQFF. The CDR3 DNA reads as TGTGCCACCAGTGAATCCTGGGCCCCCGAGGGTGAGCAGTTCTTC.

The chain uses TRBV19 and TRBJ2-2; D is possibly TRBD1 (6 bases). Germline assignment: CDR1 LNHDA and CDR2 SQIVND (reference sequence). Trimming shortened V by 5 bases and J by 2 bases, and 12 bases separated the two germline ends. The CDR3 loop spans 15 amino acids. CDR3 in DNA: TGTGCCAGTAGTCCCGGGACACCAAACACCGGGGAGCTGTTTTTT. Protein: CASSPGTPNTGELFF.

This chain connects TRBV7-8 to TRBJ2-7; D gene uncertain. Trimming shortened V by 1 base and J by 0 bases, and 7 bases separated the two germline ends. The CDR3 runs to 14 residues. Germline lookup yields CDR1 SGHVS and CDR2 FQNEAQ. The CDR3 DNA reads TGTGCCAGCAGCTTAGAGCTCGGCTCCTACGAGCAGTACTTC. Encoded protein: CASSLELGSYEQYF.

The gene calls are TRBV27 and TRBJ2-2; D possibly corresponds to TRBD2 (6 bases). V gave up 10 bases and J gave up 2 bases, with 14 bases separating them. Germline loops: CDR1 MNHEY, CDR2 SMNVEV (reference sequence). The CDR3 extends over 14 amino acids. The CDR3: CATMGGHNTGELFF. The CDR3, as DNA: TGTGCCACCATGGGGGGTCACAACACCGGGGAGCTGTTTTTT.

The chain uses TRBV5-5 and TRBJ2-7, with a weak D call TRBD1 (6 bases). V lost 0 bases and J lost 3, with 10 bases in between. CDR1 SGHKS and CDR2 YYEKEE come from the germline V gene (reference sequence). The CDR3 is made up of 14 amino acids. The CDR3 nucleotides read TGTGCCAGCAGCTTGGGACAGGCGATCTACGAGCAGTACTTC. Encoded protein: CASSLGQAIYEQYF.

The gene calls are TRBV18 and TRBJ1-1; 7 nucleotides agree with TRBD1. In germline, CDR1 is KGHSH, CDR2 LQKENI. The CDR3 totals 17 residues. With V trimmed by 1 base and J by 0 bases, 8 bases remained unmatched. Written as DNA, the CDR3 is TGTGCCAGCTCACCACGGTCCGGAGGGGGCGTGAACACTGAAGCTTTCTTT. It specifies CASSPRSGGGVNTEAFF.